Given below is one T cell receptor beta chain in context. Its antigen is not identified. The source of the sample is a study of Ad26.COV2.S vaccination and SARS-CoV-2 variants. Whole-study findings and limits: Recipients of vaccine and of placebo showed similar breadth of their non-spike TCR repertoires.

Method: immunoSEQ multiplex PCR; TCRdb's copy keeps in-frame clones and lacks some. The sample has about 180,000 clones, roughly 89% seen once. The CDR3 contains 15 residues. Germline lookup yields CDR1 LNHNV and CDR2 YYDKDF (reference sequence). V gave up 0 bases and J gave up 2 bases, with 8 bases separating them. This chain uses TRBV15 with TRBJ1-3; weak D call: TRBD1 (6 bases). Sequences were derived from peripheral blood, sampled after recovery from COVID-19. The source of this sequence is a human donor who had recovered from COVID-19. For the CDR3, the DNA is TGTGCCACCAGCAGAGATAAGGGGGCTGGAAACACCATATATTTT. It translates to CATSRDKGAGNTIYF.